The subject of this entry is one T cell receptor beta chain. There are a few counts of this clone. Its antigen target is currently unknown. Per-base qualities were not stored, and no clone one base away is much larger. The library was built by means of the immunoSEQ multiplex PCR assay. TCR beta CDR3 sequencing was performed on DNA from the cultured, isolated CD4+ T cells. The original pipeline was this. The analysis removed non-productive TCR sequences, trimmed reads to the CDR3 region, and retained only CDR3s that were 7 or more amino acids long. The MANAFEST web app was used to pick out antigen-specific clonotypes by comparing their expansion in peptide wells with that in reference cultures. For clones to be considered positive, expansion at FDR<0.05 versus reference and all other wells, an odds ratio above 5, and a frequency above 0.1% in two replicate wells were required. Clonotypes significantly expanded in SARS-CoV-2 spike wells and in at least one common cold coronavirus spike condition were defined as cross-reactive. CDR3 similarity was assessed by Levenshtein distance with the stringdist R package, and unrooted trees were built with ape in R 3.6.1. TCRdb took this table from immuneACCESS and kept in-frame rearrangements with V and J called. Such tables lack part of the clones; where checked against another copy, unresolved V genes explain under half of the gap, and the rest is unexplained. V, J and clone size reflect that table, while D and trimming were determined from the DNA. Recorded for this sample are about 81,000 clones; roughly 73% of them occurred a single time. 0.85% to 1.3% of the sample rests with the top ten.

In the ViraFEST assay, PBMC were stimulated with viral peptide pools, and antigen-specific CD4+ T cell clonotypes were then identified by expansion using TCR sequencing. After roughly 11 days of culture, CD4+ T cells were isolated with the EasySep CD4+ T cell isolation kit. Two doses of either the BNT162b2 or the mRNA-1273 mRNA SARS-CoV-2 vaccine were administered to participants. Negative nucleocapsid antibody results before and after vaccination confirmed that the healthy vaccine recipients had no prior SARS-CoV-2 infection. Each well held 1.5 million to 2.5 million PBMC cultured in IMDM containing approximately 5% human AB serum, roughly 9.6 IU/ml IL-2 and gentamicin, along with 8 to 10 ug/ml peptides. Half of the culture medium was replaced with fresh IL-2-containing medium on days 3 and 7. Unless otherwise noted, each peptide stimulation condition was cultured in triplicate wells. PBMC were separated from whole blood using Ficoll-Paque Plus gradient centrifugation and were then either cryopreserved at -140C or used fresh. Overlapping peptide pools spanned the spike proteins of SARS-CoV-2 and the common cold coronaviruses HCoV-NL63, HCoV-OC43 and HCoV-229E. The QIAamp micro DNA kit was used to extract genomic DNA from the cultured CD4+ T cells.

V and J are trimmed by 1 base and 4 bases, and the gene matches miss 16 bases of the junction. Its CDR3 holds 19 amino acids, cysteine through phenylalanine. CDR3 DNA only is kept here, 57 bases in frame from base 1. The germline V gene encodes CDR1 SGHAT and CDR2 FQNNGV. The source of the sample is a study of vaccination effects on CD4 cells after COVID-19 (dated 2022 in TCRdb). With respect to the entire study: Across the study, the median time from the second dose to post-vaccine sampling was 72 days (range 14 to 241). The Oncomine TCR Beta short-read assay on an Illumina iSeq 100 was used to sequence cultures from other donors in the study. A total of more than 8 COVID-19 convalescent patients and a handful of SARS-CoV-2-naive healthy vaccine recipients were included in the full study. SARS-CoV-2 spike-specific CD4+ TCR repertoires were compared before and after mRNA vaccination in COVID-19 convalescent patients and in infection-naive vaccine recipients.

Summary of the overall study and its limitations: Among healthy vaccine recipients, nearly all vaccine-induced clones were SARS-CoV-2 mono-reactive, and only 1 of 255 was cross-reactive with common cold coronaviruses. Marked clonal contraction was observed in both infection-induced and vaccine-induced clones at late post-vaccination timepoints, consistent with waning T cell responses. Only a small number of convalescent patients were included, and no early post-infection timepoints were available, which limited the study.

The clonotype comes from a human donor who received a COVID-19 vaccine. The sequence joins TRBV11-2 to TRBJ1-3, with 7 bases in between that match TRBD1. The material sequenced was CD4+ T cells from PBMCs cultured with HCoV-OC43 spike peptides, taken after COVID-19 vaccination. This sample's cell subset or site label indicates: HCoV-OC43 spike overlapping peptide pool stimulation. The CDR3 amino acid sequence is: CASSLVVYRDRGPGNTIYF. The DNA is TGTGCCAGCAGCTTAGTTGTGTACCGGGACAGAGGGCCAGGAAACACCATATATTTT.